The rows below give T cell receptor beta chains drawn from one sample of a study of siplizumab effects on memory and regulatory T cells. Libraries were prepared by immunoSEQ multiplex PCR; TCRdb keeps only in-frame clonotypes and omits some of them. The sample lists 55,000 to 70,000 clones, roughly 93% occurring once. The sample was CD8+ T cells sorted from blood. Receptors were obtained from a human donor in good health. CDR3s include the opening cysteine and the closing phenylalanine or tryptophan. The D gene is left open where the match is weak. Size is omitted from some rows. Given values are once, few, many or a class for expanded clones.

J gene: TRBJ2-7
clone size: NA
D gene: TRBD1
V gene: TRBV4-2
CDR3 DNA: TGTGCCAGCAGCCAGGGGGGACAGGGGTCTTACGAGCAGTACTTC
CDR3 protein: CASSQGGQGSYEQYF

J gene: TRBJ2-7
clone size: NA
D gene: NA
V gene: TRBV7-9
CDR3 DNA: TGTGCCAGCAGCTTAGTTTGGGGTTTAGGGAATTCCTACGAGCAGTACTTC
CDR3 protein: CASSLVWGLGNSYEQYF

J gene: TRBJ2-1
clone size: NA
D gene: TRBD2
V gene: TRBV7-6
CDR3 DNA: TGTGCCAGCAGCTTAGTTCAGGGTAGCGGGAGGCCCCAGGGTTCCAATGAGCAGTTCTTC
CDR3 protein: CASSLVQGSGRPQGSNEQFF

J gene: TRBJ2-1
clone size: once
D gene: TRBD1
V gene: TRBV2
CDR3 DNA: TGTGCCAGCAGTCCCGGGACAGGCGACAATGAGCAGTTCTTC
CDR3 protein: CASSPGTGDNEQFF

J gene: TRBJ2-1
clone size: NA
D gene: NA
V gene: TRBV29-1
CDR3 DNA: TGCAGCGTCCCAGCGGAACTCTCCTACAATGAGCAGTTCTTC
CDR3 protein: CSVPAELSYNEQFF

J gene: TRBJ1-2
clone size: NA
D gene: NA
V gene: TRBV7-8
CDR3 DNA: TGTGCCAGCAGCTTATCCGGACTAGGGGGGGCACGCTATGGCTACACCTTC
CDR3 protein: CASSLSGLGGARYGYTF

J gene: TRBJ2-7
clone size: NA
D gene: TRBD1
V gene: TRBV28
CDR3 DNA: TGTGCCAGCAGTTTATCCCGGGACAGCTCCTACGAGCAGTACTTC
CDR3 protein: CASSLSRDSSYEQYF

J gene: TRBJ2-7
clone size: NA
D gene: TRBD1
V gene: TRBV28
CDR3 DNA: TGTGCCAGCACCGGGACAGGGGCGGGTGAGCAGTACTTC
CDR3 protein: CASTGTGAGEQYF

J gene: TRBJ2-3
clone size: NA
D gene: TRBD1
V gene: TRBV7-3
CDR3 DNA: TGTGCCAGCAGCTTGACAGGGTACGGCACAGATACGCAGTATTTT
CDR3 protein: CASSLTGYGTDTQYF

J gene: TRBJ2-5
clone size: NA
D gene: NA
V gene: TRBV4-1
CDR3 DNA: TGCGCCAGCAGCCAAGAGGGCACCCAGTACCAAGAGACCCAGTACTTC
CDR3 protein: CASSQEGTQYQETQYF

J gene: TRBJ2-7
clone size: NA
D gene: NA
V gene: TRBV7-3
CDR3 DNA: TGTGCCAGCAGCTTAACTAGCTCCTACGAGCAGTACTTC
CDR3 protein: CASSLTSSYEQYF

J gene: TRBJ2-7
clone size: NA
D gene: NA
V gene: TRBV6-5
CDR3 DNA: TGTGCCAGTTCAAGTGTTTCCTACGAGCAGTACTTC
CDR3 protein: CASSSVSYEQYF

J gene: TRBJ2-7
clone size: NA
D gene: TRBD2
V gene: TRBV18
CDR3 DNA: TGTGCCAGCTCACGGGGGGCGGGAGGTATCGACGAGCAGTACTTC
CDR3 protein: CASSRGAGGIDEQYF

J gene: TRBJ2-7
clone size: NA
D gene: NA
V gene: TRBV5-6
CDR3 DNA: TGTGCCAGCAGCTTGGATGGGAACGAGCAGTACTTC
CDR3 protein: CASSLDGNEQYF

J gene: TRBJ2-7
clone size: NA
D gene: NA
V gene: TRBV18
CDR3 DNA: TGTGCCAGCTCACCACCCCCGGGACAAACCTACGAGCAGTACTTC
CDR3 protein: CASSPPPGQTYEQYF

J gene: TRBJ2-7
clone size: NA
D gene: NA
V gene: TRBV14
CDR3 DNA: TGTGCCAGCAGCTTCGGCCAACTCTACGAGCAGTACTTC
CDR3 protein: CASSFGQLYEQYF

J gene: TRBJ1-4
clone size: NA
D gene: TRBD1
V gene: TRBV5-8
CDR3 DNA: TGTGCCAGCAGCTCATGGATGGGACAGGATAATGAAAAACTGTTTTTT
CDR3 protein: CASSSWMGQDNEKLFF

J gene: TRBJ2-7
clone size: NA
D gene: TRBD1
V gene: TRBV19
CDR3 DNA: TGTGCCAGTAGTACGACCGGGACAGGGGTTGGCGAGCAGTACTTC
CDR3 protein: CASSTTGTGVGEQYF

J gene: TRBJ2-7
clone size: NA
D gene: NA
V gene: TRBV30
CDR3 DNA: TGTGCCTGGAGCCCAGGGACTTACGAGCAGTACTTC
CDR3 protein: CAWSPGTYEQYF

J gene: TRBJ2-7
clone size: NA
D gene: NA
V gene: TRBV28
CDR3 DNA: TGTGCCAGCAGCCCCTTTACAGGGTTGGGGATGATGTTGTACTTC
CDR3 protein: CASSPFTGLGMMLYF

J gene: TRBJ1-4
clone size: few
D gene: NA
V gene: TRBV14
CDR3 DNA: TGTGCCAGCAGCCAAGAGCAGGGATTCGGCGAAAAACTGTTTTTT
CDR3 protein: CASSQEQGFGEKLFF

J gene: TRBJ2-7
clone size: NA
D gene: NA
V gene: TRBV30
CDR3 DNA: TGTGCCTGGAGTGGATGGGTAGTAAGCGAGCAGTACTTC
CDR3 protein: CAWSGWVVSEQYF

J gene: TRBJ2-1
clone size: once
D gene: TRBD2
V gene: TRBV19
CDR3 DNA: TGTGCCAGTAGTGAGACTAGCGGGAGAGGGAATGAGCAGTTCTTC
CDR3 protein: CASSETSGRGNEQFF

J gene: TRBJ1-2
clone size: NA
D gene: NA
V gene: TRBV4-1
CDR3 DNA: TGCGCCAGCAGCCCACAGGGTTCGTCTGGCTACACCTTC
CDR3 protein: CASSPQGSSGYTF

J gene: TRBJ1-2
clone size: NA
D gene: NA
V gene: TRBV29-1
CDR3 DNA: TGCAGCGTTGAAGACGACAGGCCAAACTATGGCTACACCTTC
CDR3 protein: CSVEDDRPNYGYTF

J gene: TRBJ2-2
clone size: NA
D gene: NA
V gene: TRBV6-5
CDR3 DNA: TGTGCCAGCAGTTACTCGAATACCCTCTCCGGGGAGCTGTTTTTT
CDR3 protein: CASSYSNTLSGELFF

J gene: TRBJ1-3
clone size: NA
D gene: NA
V gene: TRBV9
CDR3 DNA: TGTGCCAGCAGCCTCAAGGGAGGGGACTCCTCTGGAAACACCATATATTTT
CDR3 protein: CASSLKGGDSSGNTIYF

J gene: TRBJ2-2
clone size: NA
D gene: TRBD2
V gene: TRBV5-4
CDR3 DNA: TGTGCCAGCAGCTTCGGACTAGCGGGTCTTACCGGGGAGCTGTTTTTT
CDR3 protein: CASSFGLAGLTGELFF

J gene: TRBJ2-1
clone size: NA
D gene: TRBD1
V gene: TRBV5-8
CDR3 DNA: TGTGCCAGCAGCATGAGACAGGGGGTAGTTAATGAGCAGTTCTTC
CDR3 protein: CASSMRQGVVNEQFF

J gene: TRBJ2-7
clone size: NA
D gene: TRBD1
V gene: TRBV7-6
CDR3 DNA: TGTGCCAGCAGCTGGACAGGGGCTAACGAGCAGTACTTC
CDR3 protein: CASSWTGANEQYF

J gene: TRBJ1-4
clone size: NA
D gene: TRBD1
V gene: TRBV29-1
CDR3 DNA: TGCAGCGTTGAAGCGGGCAGGGGGTTCGAAAAACTGTTTTTT
CDR3 protein: CSVEAGRGFEKLFF

J gene: TRBJ1-5
clone size: NA
D gene: TRBD1
V gene: TRBV28
CDR3 DNA: TGTGCCAGCAAGTACTGGCAGGGGGGCCAGCCCCAGCATTTT
CDR3 protein: CASKYWQGGQPQHF

J gene: TRBJ1-5
clone size: NA
D gene: NA
V gene: TRBV9
CDR3 DNA: TGTGCCAGCAGCGTAGGACAGCACAATCAGCCCCAGCATTTT
CDR3 protein: CASSVGQHNQPQHF

J gene: TRBJ2-7
clone size: NA
D gene: NA
V gene: TRBV2
CDR3 DNA: TGTGCCAGCAGTAGGGCAGGGATCTACGAGCAGTACTTC
CDR3 protein: CASSRAGIYEQYF

J gene: TRBJ2-3
clone size: once
D gene: TRBD2
V gene: TRBV7-9
CDR3 DNA: TGTGCCAGCAGCTTCAAGCGGGGCTACACAGATACGCAGTATTTT
CDR3 protein: CASSFKRGYTDTQYF

J gene: TRBJ2-1
clone size: few
D gene: NA
V gene: TRBV27
CDR3 DNA: TGTGCCAGCAGTTCTCAGTTGGGCAATGAGCAGTTCTTC
CDR3 protein: CASSSQLGNEQFF

J gene: TRBJ2-7
clone size: NA
D gene: TRBD2
V gene: TRBV7-6
CDR3 DNA: TGTGCCAGCAGTCCCGGACTAGCTCGGGGCCTCTACGAGCAGTACTTC
CDR3 protein: CASSPGLARGLYEQYF

J gene: TRBJ1-6
clone size: NA
D gene: NA
V gene: TRBV5-4
CDR3 DNA: TGTGCCAGCAGCTTGGCCGAGACAGATCGCTATAATTCACCCCTCCACTTT
CDR3 protein: CASSLAETDRYNSPLHF

J gene: TRBJ1-3
clone size: NA
D gene: NA
V gene: TRBV4-1
CDR3 DNA: TGCGCCAGCAGCCCCAGCCAAAGTTTAAGAGGGGGAATGAACACCATATATTTT
CDR3 protein: CASSPSQSLRGGMNTIYF

J gene: TRBJ2-1
clone size: NA
D gene: TRBD2
V gene: TRBV18
CDR3 DNA: TGTGCCAGCTCACCAACGGTTGGGACTAGCGGATACAATGAGCAGTTCTTC
CDR3 protein: CASSPTVGTSGYNEQFF

J gene: TRBJ1-1
clone size: NA
D gene: NA
V gene: TRBV4-3
CDR3 DNA: TGCGCCAGCAGCCAAGCGGGACGGTCGAACACTGAAGCTTTCTTT
CDR3 protein: CASSQAGRSNTEAFF

J gene: TRBJ2-7
clone size: NA
D gene: NA
V gene: TRBV19
CDR3 DNA: TGTGCCAGTAGTACGTCCCGGGACTACGAGCAGTACTTC
CDR3 protein: CASSTSRDYEQYF

J gene: TRBJ2-7
clone size: NA
D gene: TRBD2
V gene: TRBV11-1
CDR3 DNA: TGTGCCAGCAGCTCCGGGACTAGCGGGTACGAGCAGTACTTC
CDR3 protein: CASSSGTSGYEQYF

J gene: TRBJ2-1
clone size: NA
D gene: NA
V gene: TRBV4-3
CDR3 DNA: TGCGCCAGCAGCCAAGCGGTTGCGGGTAGCTCCTACAATGAGCAGTTCTTC
CDR3 protein: CASSQAVAGSSYNEQFF

J gene: TRBJ2-7
clone size: NA
D gene: NA
V gene: TRBV15
CDR3 DNA: TGTGCCACCAGCAGAGAGTGGGGCGAGCAGTACTTC
CDR3 protein: CATSREWGEQYF

J gene: TRBJ2-1
clone size: NA
D gene: NA
V gene: TRBV13
CDR3 DNA: TGTGCCAGCATCATCTACTCAACCTACAATGAGCAGTTCTTC
CDR3 protein: CASIIYSTYNEQFF

J gene: TRBJ1-3
clone size: NA
D gene: TRBD1
V gene: TRBV9
CDR3 DNA: TGTGCCAGCAGCGGACTCGGGACAGCGCTTGGAAACACCATATATTTT
CDR3 protein: CASSGLGTALGNTIYF

J gene: TRBJ2-7
clone size: NA
D gene: NA
V gene: TRBV5-1
CDR3 DNA: TGCGCCAGCAGCTTGAGGTCCCAGAGAAACTACGAGCAGTACTTC
CDR3 protein: CASSLRSQRNYEQYF

J gene: TRBJ1-1
clone size: NA
D gene: NA
V gene: TRBV19
CDR3 DNA: TGTGCCAGTAGTATAGCGGACACTGAAGCTTTCTTT
CDR3 protein: CASSIADTEAFF

J gene: TRBJ2-7
clone size: NA
D gene: NA
V gene: TRBV28
CDR3 DNA: TGTGCCAGCAGTCCGGGGCAGGGCGGTGAGCAGTACTTC
CDR3 protein: CASSPGQGGEQYF

J gene: TRBJ1-1
clone size: NA
D gene: NA
V gene: TRBV30
CDR3 DNA: TGTGCCTGGAGTGTACTTGGGGGGGGGACTGAAGCTTTCTTT
CDR3 protein: CAWSVLGGGTEAFF

J gene: TRBJ2-3
clone size: once
D gene: TRBD2
V gene: TRBV19
CDR3 DNA: TGTGCCAGTAGTATTTGGAGTCGGAGGACTAGCGGGAGGTTTAACACAGATACGCAGTATTTT
CDR3 protein: CASSIWSRRTSGRFNTDTQYF

J gene: TRBJ1-1
clone size: NA
D gene: NA
V gene: TRBV29-1
CDR3 DNA: TGCAGCGCCGAAGGGAGGGGTGAAGCTTTCTTT
CDR3 protein: CSAEGRGEAFF

J gene: TRBJ1-4
clone size: NA
D gene: NA
V gene: TRBV14
CDR3 DNA: TGTGCCAGCAGCCTGGGACTTGGTGAAAAACTGTTTTTT
CDR3 protein: CASSLGLGEKLFF

J gene: TRBJ2-7
clone size: NA
D gene: TRBD1
V gene: TRBV11-1
CDR3 DNA: TGTGCCAGCAGCTTAGGGACAGGGTGGGAGCAGTACTTC
CDR3 protein: CASSLGTGWEQYF